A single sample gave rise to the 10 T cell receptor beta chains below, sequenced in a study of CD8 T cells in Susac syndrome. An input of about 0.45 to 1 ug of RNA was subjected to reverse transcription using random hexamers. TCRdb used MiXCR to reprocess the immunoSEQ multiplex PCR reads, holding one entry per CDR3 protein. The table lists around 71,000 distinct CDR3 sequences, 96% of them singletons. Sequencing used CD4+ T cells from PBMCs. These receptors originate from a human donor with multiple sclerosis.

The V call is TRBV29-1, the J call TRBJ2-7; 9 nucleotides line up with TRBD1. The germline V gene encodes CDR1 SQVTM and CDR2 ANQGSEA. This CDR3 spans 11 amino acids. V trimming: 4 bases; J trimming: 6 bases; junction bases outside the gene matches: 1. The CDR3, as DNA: TGCAGCGTTGGACAGGGGGGCGAGCAGTACTTC. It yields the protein CSVGQGGEQYF.

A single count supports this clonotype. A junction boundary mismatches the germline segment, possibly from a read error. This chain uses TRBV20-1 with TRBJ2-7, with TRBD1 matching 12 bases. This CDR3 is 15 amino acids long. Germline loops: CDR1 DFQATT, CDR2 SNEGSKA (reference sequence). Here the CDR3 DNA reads TGCAGTGCAAGAGCCGGGACAGGGGGCCCCTACGAGCAGTACTTC. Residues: CSARAGTGGPYEQYF.

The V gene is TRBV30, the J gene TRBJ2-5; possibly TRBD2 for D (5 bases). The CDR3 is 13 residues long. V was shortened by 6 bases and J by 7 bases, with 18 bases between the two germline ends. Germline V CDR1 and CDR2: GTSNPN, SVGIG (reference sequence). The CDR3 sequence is CACYFRELRTQYF. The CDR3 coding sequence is TGTGCCTGTTACTTCCGGGAACTTAGGACCCAGTACTTC.

The CDR3 coding sequence is TGTGCCATCAGTGACAGGGGAAGTACCTACGAGCAGTACTTC. The encoded protein is CAISDRGSTYEQYF. This chain links TRBV10-3 with TRBJ2-7; D may be TRBD1 (6 bases). The V gene's germline CDR1 is ENHRY and CDR2 SYGVKD. Trimming shortened V by 3 bases and J by 2 bases, and 11 bases separated the two germline ends. The CDR3 covers 14 residues.

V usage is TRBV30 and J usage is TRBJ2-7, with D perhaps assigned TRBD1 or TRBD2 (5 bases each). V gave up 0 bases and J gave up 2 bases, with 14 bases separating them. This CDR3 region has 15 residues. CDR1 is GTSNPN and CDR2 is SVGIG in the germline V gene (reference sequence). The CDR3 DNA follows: TGTGCCTGGAGTGTTTTTTGGGGGAGCACCTACGAGCAGTACTTC. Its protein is CAWSVFWGSTYEQYF.

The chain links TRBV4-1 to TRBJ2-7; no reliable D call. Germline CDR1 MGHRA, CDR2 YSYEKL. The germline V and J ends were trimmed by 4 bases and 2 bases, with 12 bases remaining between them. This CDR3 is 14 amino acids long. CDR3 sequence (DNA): TGCGCCAGCAGCCGTGGCACCCCCGCCTACGAGCAGTACTTC. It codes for CASSRGTPAYEQYF.

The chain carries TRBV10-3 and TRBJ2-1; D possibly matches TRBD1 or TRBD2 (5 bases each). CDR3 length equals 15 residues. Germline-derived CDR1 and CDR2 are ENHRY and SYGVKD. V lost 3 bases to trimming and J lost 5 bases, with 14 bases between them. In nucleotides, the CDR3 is TGTGCCATCAGTGATTGGGGGATTGGAGACAATGAGCAGTTCTTC. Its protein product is CAISDWGIGDNEQFF.

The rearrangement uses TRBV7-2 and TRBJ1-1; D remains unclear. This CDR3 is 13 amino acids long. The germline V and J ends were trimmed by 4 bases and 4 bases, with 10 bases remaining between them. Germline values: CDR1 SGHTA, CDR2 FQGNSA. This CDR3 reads CASSSTPGTEAFF. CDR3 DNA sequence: TGTGCCAGCAGCTCTACACCAGGCACTGAAGCTTTCTTT.

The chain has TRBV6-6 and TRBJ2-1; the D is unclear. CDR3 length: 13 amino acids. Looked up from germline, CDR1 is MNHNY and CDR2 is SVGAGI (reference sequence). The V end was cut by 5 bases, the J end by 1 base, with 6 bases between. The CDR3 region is CASSPQSYNEQFF. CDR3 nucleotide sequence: TGTGCCAGCAGTCCCCAGTCCTACAATGAGCAGTTCTTC.

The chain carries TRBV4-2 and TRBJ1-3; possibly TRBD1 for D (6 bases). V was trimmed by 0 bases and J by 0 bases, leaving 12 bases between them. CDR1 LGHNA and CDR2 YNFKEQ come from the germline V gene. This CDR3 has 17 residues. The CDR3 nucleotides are TGTGCCAGCAGCCAAGATGGGGGGCTCAACTCTGGAAACACCATATATTTT. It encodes CASSQDGGLNSGNTIYF.